This TCR beta chain was identified during a study of blood T cell repertoires in COVID-19. Using immunoSEQ multiplex PCR, the repertoire was profiled, and TCRdb retains in-frame clones only, with some absent. The sample lists 120,000 or so clones, about four fifths occurring once. Input material: peripheral blood. The receptor was isolated from a woman in her fifties or sixties with acute or convalescent COVID-19.

The CDR3 is CASSFFEGRASQTNYGYTF. The CDR3 bases are TGTGCCAGCAGCTTCTTTGAGGGGAGGGCCAGCCAGACTAACTATGGCTACACCTTC. This chain connects TRBV13 to TRBJ1-2; tentatively, D is TRBD1 (5 bases). Germline CDR1 PRHDT, CDR2 FYEKMQ (reference sequence). The CDR3 consists of 19 residues. The V end was cut by 3 bases, the J end by 0 bases, with 23 bases between.